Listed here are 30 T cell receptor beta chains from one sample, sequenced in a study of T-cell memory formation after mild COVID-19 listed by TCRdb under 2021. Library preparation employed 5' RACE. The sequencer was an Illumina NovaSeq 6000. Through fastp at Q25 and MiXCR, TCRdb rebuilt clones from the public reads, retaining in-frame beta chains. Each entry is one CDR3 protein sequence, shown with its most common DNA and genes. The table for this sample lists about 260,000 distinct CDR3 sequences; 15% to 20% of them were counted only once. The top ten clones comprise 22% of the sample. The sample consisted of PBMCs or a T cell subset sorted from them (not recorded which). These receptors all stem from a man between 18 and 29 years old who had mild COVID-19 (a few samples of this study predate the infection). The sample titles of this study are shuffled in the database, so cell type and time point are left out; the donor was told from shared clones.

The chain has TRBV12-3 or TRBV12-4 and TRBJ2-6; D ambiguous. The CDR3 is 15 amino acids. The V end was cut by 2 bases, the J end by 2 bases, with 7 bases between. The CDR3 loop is CASSLLGAGANVLTF. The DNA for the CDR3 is TGTGCCAGCAGTTTATTAGGAGCTGGGGCCAACGTCCTGACTTTC.

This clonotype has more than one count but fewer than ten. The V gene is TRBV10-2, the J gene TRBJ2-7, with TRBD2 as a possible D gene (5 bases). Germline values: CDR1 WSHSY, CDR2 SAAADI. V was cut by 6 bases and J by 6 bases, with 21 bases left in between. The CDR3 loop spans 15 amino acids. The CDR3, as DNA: TGCGCCAGCAGATGGTCAACAGAATTAGGAGGCGAGCAGTACTTC. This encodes CASRWSTELGGEQYF.

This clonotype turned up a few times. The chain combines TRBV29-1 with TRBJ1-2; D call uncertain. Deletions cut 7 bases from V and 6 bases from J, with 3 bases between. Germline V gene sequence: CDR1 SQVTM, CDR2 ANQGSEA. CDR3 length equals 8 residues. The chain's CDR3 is CSEDGYTF. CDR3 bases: TGCAGCGAAGATGGCTACACCTTC.

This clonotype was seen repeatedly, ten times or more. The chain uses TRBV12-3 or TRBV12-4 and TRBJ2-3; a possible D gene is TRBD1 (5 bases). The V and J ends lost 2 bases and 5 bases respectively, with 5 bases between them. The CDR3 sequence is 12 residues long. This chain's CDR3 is CASSLTGDTQYF. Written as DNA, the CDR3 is TGTGCCAGCAGTTTAACAGGAGATACGCAGTATTTT.

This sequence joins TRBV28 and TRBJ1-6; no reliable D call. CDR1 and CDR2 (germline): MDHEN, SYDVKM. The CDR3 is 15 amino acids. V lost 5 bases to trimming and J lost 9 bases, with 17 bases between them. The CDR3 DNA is TGTGCCAGCAGTCGCGCCACTGGGGTGACTTCACCCCTCCACTTT. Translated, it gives CASSRATGVTSPLHF.

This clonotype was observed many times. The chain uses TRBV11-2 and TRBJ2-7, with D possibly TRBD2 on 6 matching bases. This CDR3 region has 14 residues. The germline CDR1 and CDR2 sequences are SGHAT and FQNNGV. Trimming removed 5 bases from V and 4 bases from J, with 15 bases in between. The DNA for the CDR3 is TGTGCCAGCAGCCCCCTCGGAGGGCTATACGAGCAGTACTTC. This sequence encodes CASSPLGGLYEQYF.

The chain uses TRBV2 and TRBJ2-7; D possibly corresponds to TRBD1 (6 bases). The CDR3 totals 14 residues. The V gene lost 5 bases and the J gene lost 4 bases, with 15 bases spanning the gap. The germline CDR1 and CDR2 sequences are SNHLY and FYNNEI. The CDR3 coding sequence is TGTGCCAGCAGTTTCGGGACAATCTCTTACGAGCAGTACTTC. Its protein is CASSFGTISYEQYF. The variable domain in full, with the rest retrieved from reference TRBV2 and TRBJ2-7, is EPEVTQTPSHQVTQMGQEVILRCVPISNHLYFYWYRQILGQKVEFLVSFYNNEISEKSEIFDDQFSVERPDGSNFTLKIRSTKLEDSAMYFCASSFGTISYEQYFGPGTRLTVT.

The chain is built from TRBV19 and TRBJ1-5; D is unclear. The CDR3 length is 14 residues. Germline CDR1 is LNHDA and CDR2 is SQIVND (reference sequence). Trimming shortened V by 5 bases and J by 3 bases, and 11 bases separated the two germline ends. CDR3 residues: CASSLGRLNQPQHF. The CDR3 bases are TGTGCCAGTAGTTTGGGCAGGCTCAATCAGCCCCAGCATTTT.

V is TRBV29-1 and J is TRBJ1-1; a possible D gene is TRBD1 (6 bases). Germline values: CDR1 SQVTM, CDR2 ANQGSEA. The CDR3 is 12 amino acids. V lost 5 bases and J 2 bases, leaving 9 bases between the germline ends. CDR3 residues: CSVPGANTEAFF. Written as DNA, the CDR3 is TGCAGCGTTCCGGGGGCTAACACTGAAGCTTTCTTT.

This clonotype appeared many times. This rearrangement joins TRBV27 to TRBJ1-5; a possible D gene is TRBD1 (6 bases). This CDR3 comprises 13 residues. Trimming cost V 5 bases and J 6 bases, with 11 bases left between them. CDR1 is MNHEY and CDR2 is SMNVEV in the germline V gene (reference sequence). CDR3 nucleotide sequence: TGTGCCAGCAGTCTGGGGGCTGGTCAGCCCCAGCATTTT. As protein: CASSLGAGQPQHF.

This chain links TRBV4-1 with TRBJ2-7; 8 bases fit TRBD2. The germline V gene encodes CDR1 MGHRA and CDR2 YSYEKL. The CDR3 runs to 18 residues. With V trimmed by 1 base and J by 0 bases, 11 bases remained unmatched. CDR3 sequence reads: CASSQGPWVTSGSYEQYF. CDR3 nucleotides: TGCGCCAGCAGCCAAGGGCCCTGGGTAACTAGCGGCTCCTACGAGCAGTACTTC.

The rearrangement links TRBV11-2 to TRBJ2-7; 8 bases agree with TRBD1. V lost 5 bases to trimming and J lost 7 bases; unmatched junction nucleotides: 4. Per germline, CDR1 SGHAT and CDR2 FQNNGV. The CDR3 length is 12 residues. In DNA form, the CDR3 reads TGTGCCAGCAGCCGGACAGGGTGGGAGCAGTACTTC. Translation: CASSRTGWEQYF. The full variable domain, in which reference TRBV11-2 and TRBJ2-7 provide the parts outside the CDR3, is EAGVAQSPRYKIIEKRQSVAFWCNPISGHATLYWYQQILGQGPKLLIQFQNNGVVDDSQLPKDRFSAERLKGVDSTLKIQPAKLEDSAVYLCASSRTGWEQYFGPGTRLTVT.

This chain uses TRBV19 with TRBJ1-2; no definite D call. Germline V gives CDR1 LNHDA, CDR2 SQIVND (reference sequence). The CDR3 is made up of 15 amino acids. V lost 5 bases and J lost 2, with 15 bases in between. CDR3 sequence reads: CASSRRGGWNYGYTF. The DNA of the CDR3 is TGTGCCAGTAGTCGGCGGGGAGGATGGAACTATGGCTACACCTTC.

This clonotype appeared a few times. CDR3 in amino acids: CASSSPFGTAPTDTQYF. CDR3 nucleotide sequence: TGTGCCAGCAGTAGCCCTTTTGGGACGGCTCCCACAGATACGCAGTATTTT. This chain uses TRBV6-2 or TRBV6-3 with TRBJ2-3; D is possibly TRBD1 or TRBD2 (5 bases each). From germline, CDR1 is MNHEY and CDR2 SVGEGT. The CDR3 is made up of 17 amino acids. The ends were cut back, 5 bases at V and 2 bases at J, with 20 bases in the middle.

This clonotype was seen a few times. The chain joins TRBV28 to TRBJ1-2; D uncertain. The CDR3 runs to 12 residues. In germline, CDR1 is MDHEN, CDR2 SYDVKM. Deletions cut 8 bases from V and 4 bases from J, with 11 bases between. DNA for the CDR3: TGTGCCAGCCTGACGGATCCCTATGGCTACACCTTC. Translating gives CASLTDPYGYTF.

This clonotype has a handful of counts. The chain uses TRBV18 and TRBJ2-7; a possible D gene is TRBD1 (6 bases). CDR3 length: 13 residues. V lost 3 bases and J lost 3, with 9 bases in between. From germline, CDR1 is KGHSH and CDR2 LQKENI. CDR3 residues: CASSPGQNYEQYF. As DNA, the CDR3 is TGTGCCAGCTCACCCGGACAGAACTACGAGCAGTACTTC.

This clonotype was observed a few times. CDR3 coding DNA: TGCGCCAGCAGCTTGGGGGCGTTAGAACTTTATGGCTACACCTTC. Protein: CASSLGALELYGYTF. This chain connects TRBV5-1 to TRBJ1-2; no firm D call. The length of the CDR3 is 15 residues. Per the germline V gene, CDR1 is SGHRS and CDR2 is YFSETQ. V lost 0 bases to trimming and J lost 5 bases, with 14 bases between them.

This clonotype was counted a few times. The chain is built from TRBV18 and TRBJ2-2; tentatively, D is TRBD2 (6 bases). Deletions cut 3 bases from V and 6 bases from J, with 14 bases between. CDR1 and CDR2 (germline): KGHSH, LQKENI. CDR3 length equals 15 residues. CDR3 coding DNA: TGTGCCAGCTCACCCCCGGGGGTCGCACCCGGGGAGCTGTTTTTT. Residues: CASSPPGVAPGELFF.

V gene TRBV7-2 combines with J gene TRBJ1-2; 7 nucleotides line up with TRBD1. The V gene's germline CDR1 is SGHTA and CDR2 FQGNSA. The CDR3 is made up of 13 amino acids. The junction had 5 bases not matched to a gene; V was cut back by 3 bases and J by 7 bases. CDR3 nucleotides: TGTGCCAGCAGCTTCGACAGGGAAGGTGGCTACACCTTC. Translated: CASSFDREGGYTF.

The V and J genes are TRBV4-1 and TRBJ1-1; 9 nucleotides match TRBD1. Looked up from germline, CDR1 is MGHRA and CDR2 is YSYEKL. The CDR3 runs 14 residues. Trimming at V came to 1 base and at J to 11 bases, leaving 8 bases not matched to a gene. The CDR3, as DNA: TGCGCCAGCAGCCAAGGGGGGACAGGGTTGTTGGCTTTCTTT. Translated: CASSQGGTGLLAFF.

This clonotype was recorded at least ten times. In DNA, the CDR3 is TGCAGTGCGCGTGGGGGGGGCGCGGGTTATACGCAGTATTTT. This translates into CSARGGGAGYTQYF. J is TRBJ2-3 and V is TRBV20-1; D perhaps matches TRBD2 (7 bases). V was shortened by 6 bases and J by 7 bases, with 20 bases between the two germline ends. The germline gives CDR1 DFQATT, CDR2 SNEGSKA (reference sequence). This CDR3 region has 14 residues.

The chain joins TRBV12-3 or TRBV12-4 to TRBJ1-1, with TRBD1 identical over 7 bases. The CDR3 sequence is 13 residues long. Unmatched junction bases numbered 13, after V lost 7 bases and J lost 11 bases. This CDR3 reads CASNLQGIGLAFF. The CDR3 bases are TGTGCCAGCAACCTACAGGGGATCGGTTTGGCTTTCTTT.

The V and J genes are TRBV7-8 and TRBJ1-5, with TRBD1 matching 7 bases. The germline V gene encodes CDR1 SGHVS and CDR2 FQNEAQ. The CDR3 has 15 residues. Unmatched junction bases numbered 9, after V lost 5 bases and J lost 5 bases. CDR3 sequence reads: CASSLMTGWHQPQHF. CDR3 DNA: TGTGCCAGCAGCCTCATGACAGGGTGGCATCAGCCCCAGCATTTT. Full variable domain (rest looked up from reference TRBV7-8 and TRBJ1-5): GAGVSQSPRYKVAKRGQDVALRCDPISGHVSLFWYQQALGQGPEFLTYFQNEAQLDKSGLPSDRFFAERPEGSVSTLKIQRTQQEDSAVYLCASSLMTGWHQPQHFGDGTRLSIL.

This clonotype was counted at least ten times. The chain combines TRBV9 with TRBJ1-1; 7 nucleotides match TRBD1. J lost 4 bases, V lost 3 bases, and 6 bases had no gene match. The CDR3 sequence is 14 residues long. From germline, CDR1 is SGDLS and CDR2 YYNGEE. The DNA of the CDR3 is TGTGCCAGCAGCGCCAGGGGGTCGTTCACTGAAGCTTTCTTT. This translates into CASSARGSFTEAFF.

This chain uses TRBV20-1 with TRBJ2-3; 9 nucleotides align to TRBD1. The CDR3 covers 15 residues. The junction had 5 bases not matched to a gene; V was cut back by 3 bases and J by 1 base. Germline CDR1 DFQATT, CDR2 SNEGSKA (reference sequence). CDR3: CSASRDRVGTDTQYF. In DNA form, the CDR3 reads TGCAGTGCTAGCCGGGACAGGGTGGGCACAGATACGCAGTATTTT.

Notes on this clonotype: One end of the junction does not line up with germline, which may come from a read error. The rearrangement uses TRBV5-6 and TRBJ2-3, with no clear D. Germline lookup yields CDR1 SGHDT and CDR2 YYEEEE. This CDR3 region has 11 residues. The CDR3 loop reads CARSLSDTQYF. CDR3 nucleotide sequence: TGTGCCCGCAGCTTGTCAGATACGCAGTATTTT.

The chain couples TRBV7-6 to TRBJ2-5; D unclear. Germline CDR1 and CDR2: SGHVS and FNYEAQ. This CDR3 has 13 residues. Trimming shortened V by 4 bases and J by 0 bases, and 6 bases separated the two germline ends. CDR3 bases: TGTGCCAGCAGCTCGTCTCACCAAGAGACCCAGTACTTC. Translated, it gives CASSSSHQETQYF.

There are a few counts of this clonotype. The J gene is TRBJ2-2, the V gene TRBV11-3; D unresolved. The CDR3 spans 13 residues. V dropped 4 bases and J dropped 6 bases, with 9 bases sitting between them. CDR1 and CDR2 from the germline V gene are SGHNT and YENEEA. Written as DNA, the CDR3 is TGTGCCAGCAGCTCTCGTGTGGCCGGGGAGCTGTTTTTT. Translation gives CASSSRVAGELFF.

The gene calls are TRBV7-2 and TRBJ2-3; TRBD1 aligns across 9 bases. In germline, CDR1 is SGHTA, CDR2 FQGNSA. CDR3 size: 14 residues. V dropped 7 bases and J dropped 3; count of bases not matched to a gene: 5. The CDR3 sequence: CASTRTGVTDTQYF. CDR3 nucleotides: TGTGCCAGCACCAGGACAGGGGTAACAGATACGCAGTATTTT.

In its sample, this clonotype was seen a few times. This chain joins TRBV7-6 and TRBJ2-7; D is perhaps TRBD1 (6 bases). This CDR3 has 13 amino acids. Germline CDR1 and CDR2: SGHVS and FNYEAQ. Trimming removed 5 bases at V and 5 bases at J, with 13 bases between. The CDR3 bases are TGTGCCAGCAGCCCAACTCCAGGGGACGAGCAGTACGTC. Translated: CASSPTPGDEQYV.